Shown below are 6 T cell receptor beta chains from a single sample sequenced in a study of T cell responses to AZD1222 COVID-19 vaccine. Sequencing was performed with immunoSEQ multiplex PCR; in TCRdb, only in-frame clones are kept and a portion is missing. Of 130,000 or so clones listed, about 89% are singletons. Sequenced here: peripheral blood, sampled 28 days after the second dose of the MenACWY control vaccine. The receptors stem from an adult who received the MenACWY meningococcal vaccine as a control.

The chain couples TRBV6-2 or TRBV6-3 to TRBJ2-2; either TRBD1 or TRBD2 may supply D (6 bases each). The CDR3 totals 15 residues. V gave up 4 bases and J gave up 2 bases, with 11 bases separating them. Germline V gene sequence: CDR1 MNHEY, CDR2 SVGEGT. The CDR3 sequence is CASSSGADNTGELFF. CDR3 DNA sequence: TGTGCCAGCAGTTCGGGGGCAGACAACACCGGGGAGCTGTTTTTT.

The J gene is TRBJ1-2, the V gene TRBV28; D is undetermined. Germline V CDR1 and CDR2: MDHEN, SYDVKM. Trimming took 4 bases from V and 4 from J, leaving 19 bases between them. This CDR3 region has 16 residues. In DNA, the CDR3 is TGTGCCAGCAGTTATGACGGACTCCAGTCTGTCTATGGCTACACCTTC. Its translation is CASSYDGLQSVYGYTF.

The CDR3 region is CATSRTGGGQPQHF. CDR3 bases: TGTGCCACCAGCAGAACAGGGGGCGGGCAGCCCCAGCATTTT. This chain joins TRBV15 and TRBJ1-5; the match to TRBD1 covers 9 bases. The V segment lost 2 bases and the J segment 7 bases; nucleotides outside the gene matches: 3. From germline, CDR1 is LNHNV and CDR2 YYDKDF (reference sequence). The CDR3 has 14 amino acids.

The chain joins TRBV5-1 to TRBJ1-4; unclear D gene. The length of the CDR3 is 12 residues. Trimming shortened V by 2 bases and J by 7 bases, and 6 bases separated the two germline ends. In germline, CDR1 is SGHRS, CDR2 YFSETQ. CDR3 in amino acids: CASSFPGEKLFF. The CDR3 DNA reads TGCGCCAGCAGCTTTCCAGGTGAAAAACTGTTTTTT.

The rearrangement uses TRBV6-5 and TRBJ2-7; D not certain. Trimming cost V 10 bases and J 0 bases, with 16 bases left between them. Germline V gene sequence: CDR1 MNHEY, CDR2 SVGAGI. This CDR3 has 14 residues. The CDR3 protein is CATSVGLSSYEQYF. As DNA, the CDR3 is TGTGCCACCTCGGTGGGCCTTAGCTCCTACGAGCAGTACTTC.

This rearrangement joins TRBV29-1 to TRBJ1-5; TRBD1 is a possible D gene (6 bases). Looked up from germline, CDR1 is SQVTM and CDR2 is ANQGSEA. The V gene lost 7 bases and the J gene lost 6 bases, with 13 bases spanning the gap. CDR3 length: 12 amino acids. CDR3 in DNA: TGCAGCGCGGGGGGCGGGGGTCAGCCCCAGCATTTT. Amino acids: CSAGGGGQPQHF.